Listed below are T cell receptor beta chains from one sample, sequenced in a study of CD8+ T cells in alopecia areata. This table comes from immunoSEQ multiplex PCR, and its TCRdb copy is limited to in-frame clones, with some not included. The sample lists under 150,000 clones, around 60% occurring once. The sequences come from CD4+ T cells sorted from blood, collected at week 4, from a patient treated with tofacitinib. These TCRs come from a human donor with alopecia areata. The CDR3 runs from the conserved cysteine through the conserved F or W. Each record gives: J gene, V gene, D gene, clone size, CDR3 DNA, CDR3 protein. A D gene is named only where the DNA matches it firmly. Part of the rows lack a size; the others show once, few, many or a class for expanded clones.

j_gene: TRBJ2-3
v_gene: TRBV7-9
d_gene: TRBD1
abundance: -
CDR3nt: TGTGCCAGCAGCTCCGACAGGGCGAGCACAGATACGCAGTATTTT
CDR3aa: CASSSDRASTDTQYF

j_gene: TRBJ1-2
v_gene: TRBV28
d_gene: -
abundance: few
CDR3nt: TGTGCCAGCAGTTCCGCGCAGGGAAGGAATGGCTACACCTTC
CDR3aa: CASSSAQGRNGYTF

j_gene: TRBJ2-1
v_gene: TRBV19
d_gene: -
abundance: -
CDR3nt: TGTGCCAGTAGTATCCCGGGACTTAGGAATGAGCAGTTCTTC
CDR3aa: CASSIPGLRNEQFF

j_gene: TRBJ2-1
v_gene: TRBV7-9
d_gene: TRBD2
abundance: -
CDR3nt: TGTGCCAGCAGCTTACCTAGCGGGGGGGCCTCTACGTTCTTC
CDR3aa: CASSLPSGGASTFF

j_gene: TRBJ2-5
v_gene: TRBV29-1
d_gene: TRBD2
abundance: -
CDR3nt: TGCAGCGTTGACAGCGGGAGGGCCGGGGAGACCCAGTACTTC
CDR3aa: CSVDSGRAGETQYF

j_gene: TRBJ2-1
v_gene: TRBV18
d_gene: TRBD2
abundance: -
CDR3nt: TGTGCCAGCTCACTTCGTCCCGGGACTAGCGGGGGGGCCGCCTACAATGAGCAGTTCTTC
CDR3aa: CASSLRPGTSGGAAYNEQFF

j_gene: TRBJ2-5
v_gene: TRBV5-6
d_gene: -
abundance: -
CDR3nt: TGTGCCAGCAGCCTAACGGGACGGCCACAAGAGACCCAGTACTTC
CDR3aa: CASSLTGRPQETQYF

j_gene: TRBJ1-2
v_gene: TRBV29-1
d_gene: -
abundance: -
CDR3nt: TGCAGCGTTGATTCTTATGGCTACACCTTC
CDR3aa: CSVDSYGYTF

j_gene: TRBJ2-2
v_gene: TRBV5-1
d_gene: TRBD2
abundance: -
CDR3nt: TGCGCCAGCAGCTTGGGAGGACTAGCGGGGGGTACCTACATCGGGGAGCTGTTTTTT
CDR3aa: CASSLGGLAGGTYIGELFF

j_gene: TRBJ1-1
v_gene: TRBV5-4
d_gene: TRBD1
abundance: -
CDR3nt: TGTGCCAGCAGCTCCCCTGGGACAGGCGGCACTGAAGCTTTCTTT
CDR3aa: CASSSPGTGGTEAFF

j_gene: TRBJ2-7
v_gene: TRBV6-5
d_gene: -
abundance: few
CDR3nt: TGTGCCAGCAGTTACAGGAGGGGGGGGTCCTACGAGCAGTACTTC
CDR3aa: CASSYRRGGSYEQYF

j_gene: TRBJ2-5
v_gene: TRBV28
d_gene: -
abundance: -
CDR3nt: TGTGCCAGCAGTTCAACAGGTCTCCAAGAGACCCAGTACTTC
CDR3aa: CASSSTGLQETQYF

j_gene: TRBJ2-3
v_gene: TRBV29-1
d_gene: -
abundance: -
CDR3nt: TGCAGCGTCAGGCCTCTAGCACACACAGATACGCAGTATTTT
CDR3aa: CSVRPLAHTDTQYF

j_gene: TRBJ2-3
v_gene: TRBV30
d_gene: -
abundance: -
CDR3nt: TGTGCCTGGAGTGTAGTAGGTGGACTCACGAACACAGATACGCAGTATTTT
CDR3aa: CAWSVVGGLTNTDTQYF

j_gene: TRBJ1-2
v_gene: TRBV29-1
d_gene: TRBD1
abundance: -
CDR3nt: TGCAGCGCTACAGGGGGGGACGACTATGGCTACACCTTC
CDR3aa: CSATGGDDYGYTF

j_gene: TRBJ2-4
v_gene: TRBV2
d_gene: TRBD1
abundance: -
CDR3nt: TGTGCCAGCCGACAGGGAAACATTCAGTACTTC
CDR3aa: CASRQGNIQYF